This T cell receptor beta chain was identified during a study of cytomegalovirus exposure and HLA in healthy donors. Primers: 60 Vbeta forward and 13 Jbeta reverse. Sequencing was performed with immunoSEQ multiplex PCR; in TCRdb, only in-frame clones are kept and a portion is missing. The sample carries approximately 100,000 clones, 75% recorded once. This CDR3 spans 14 amino acids. Germline V CDR1 and CDR2: SGHTA, FQGNSA. With V trimmed by 4 bases and J by 3 bases, 2 bases remained unmatched. The sample consisted of PBMCs. This sequence originates from a man aged 50 to 59 in good health and CMV-seronegative. The chain employs TRBV7-2 and TRBJ2-1; 8 bases align to TRBD2. In DNA, the CDR3 is TGTGCCAGCAGCTACGGGACTAGCTACAATGAGCAGTTCTTC. Translating gives CASSYGTSYNEQFF.